The 26 T cell receptor beta chains listed next were all sequenced from one sample in a study of T cells in Graves' hyperthyroidism and ophthalmopathy. Amplification of TCR beta CDR3 regions was performed using RNA transcripts as template. The HTBI primer set drove a first-round RT-PCR of the TCR CDR3. TCRdb passed the multiplex PCR reads through MiXCR, listing each CDR3 protein once. The profile shows 500,000 to 650,000 distinct CDR3 sequences, 13% to 15% of them singletons. Sequencing was performed on blood. The receptor set was obtained from a woman in her thirties or forties with Graves' hyperthyroidism.

Many counts were recorded for this clonotype. The rearrangement joins TRBV12-3 or TRBV12-4 to TRBJ1-2; possible D gene TRBD1, 5 bases. The V and J ends lost 6 bases and 5 bases respectively, with 19 bases between them. The length of the CDR3 is 15 residues. The CDR3 sequence is CASSYSTGTVYGYTF. Written as DNA, the CDR3 is TGTGCCAGCAGCTATTCAACCGGGACGGTATATGGCTACACCTTC.

The rearrangement joins TRBV4-1 to TRBJ2-5; 7 bases map to TRBD1. Germline V gives CDR1 MGHRA, CDR2 YSYEKL. The trim removed 4 bases at V and 5 bases at J, leaving 7 bases unmatched. CDR3 length equals 14 residues. The CDR3 sequence: CASSPRQGVETQYF. CDR3 in DNA: TGCGCCAGCAGCCCAAGACAGGGAGTGGAGACCCAGTACTTC.

In this sample, this clonotype turned up many times. The chain recombines TRBV5-1 with TRBJ1-1; TRBD1 might be the D (5 bases). The CDR3 contains 12 residues. Per the germline V gene, CDR1 is SGHRS and CDR2 is YFSETQ. V was pared by 4 bases and J by 11 bases, with 15 bases between. The CDR3: CASSSSGTGAFF. In DNA form, the CDR3 reads TGCGCCAGCAGCAGCTCGGGGACCGGGGCTTTCTTT.

About this clonotype: A much more abundant neighbour one base away suggests this may be a read error. This chain links TRBV5-1 with TRBJ2-3; TRBD1 aligns across 11 bases. CDR3 length: 16 amino acids. Germline CDR1 reads SGHRS; CDR2 reads YFSETQ. The ends lost 3 bases at V and 4 bases at J; junction bases unmatched: 7. This CDR3 is CASSSARTGGADTQYF. DNA for the CDR3: TGCGCCAGCAGCTCGGCACGGACAGGGGGCGCAGATACGCAGTATTTT.

In its sample, this clonotype was seen many times. The rearrangement uses TRBV29-1 and TRBJ1-1, with D possibly matching TRBD1 (6 bases). Trimming took 6 bases from V and 1 from J, leaving 15 bases between them. The V gene's germline CDR1 is SQVTM and CDR2 ANQGSEA. The CDR3 length is 14 residues. The DNA of the CDR3 is TGCAGCGTCTTCCAGGGGACCGCGAACACTGAAGCTTTCTTT. Protein product: CSVFQGTANTEAFF.

This clonotype was counted a few times. The chain recombines TRBV6-1 with TRBJ2-3; D ambiguous. The CDR3 contains 16 residues. V was shortened by 5 bases and J by 3 bases, with 18 bases between the two germline ends. Germline V lookup: CDR1 MNHNS, CDR2 SASEGT. CDR3 nucleotides: TGTGCCAGCAGTCTTAGGACCACTTTTGGGACAGATACGCAGTATTTT. Protein product: CASSLRTTFGTDTQYF.

This chain joins TRBV12-5 and TRBJ2-1, with D hard to call. Trimming cost V 3 bases and J 9 bases, with 9 bases left between them. CDR3 size: 12 residues. CDR1 is LGHNT, CDR2 FRNRAP, per germline. The DNA for the CDR3 is TGTGCTAGTGGTTTTTCCGGAGTTGAGCAGTTCTTC. Its protein product is CASGFSGVEQFF.

This clonotype was observed a few times. The V and J genes are TRBV5-6 and TRBJ2-5, with a tentative D call TRBD2 (6 bases). Trimming pared 4 bases from V and 4 bases from J, leaving 11 bases between. The CDR3 runs 13 residues. Germline-derived CDR1 and CDR2 are SGHDT and YYEEEE. The CDR3 loop is CASSPTSAETQYF. Written as DNA, the CDR3 is TGTGCCAGCAGCCCGACTAGTGCAGAGACCCAGTACTTC.

The CDR3 loop is CASSQDGTRNSGNTIYF. The CDR3 DNA is TGTGCCAGCAGCCAAGATGGGACAAGGAACTCTGGAAACACCATATATTTT. This chain links TRBV3-1 with TRBJ1-3; possible D gene TRBD1, 6 bases. CDR1 LGHDT and CDR2 YNNKEL come from the germline V gene (reference sequence). There are 17 residues in the CDR3. V was trimmed by 0 bases and J by 0 bases, leaving 12 bases between them.

V is TRBV7-2 and J is TRBJ2-7, with 11 positions matching TRBD2. CDR1 and CDR2 (germline): SGHTA, FQGNSA. The ends lost 4 bases at V and 0 bases at J; junction bases unmatched: 8. The CDR3 runs 17 residues. CDR3 in DNA: TGTGCCAGCAGCTCGACTAGCGGGGCCTATAGCTCCTACGAGCAGTACTTC. Its protein product is CASSSTSGAYSSYEQYF.

This clonotype was observed at least ten times. Relative to the germline gene, one junction end is altered; a read error may explain this. The chain combines TRBV7-7 with TRBJ2-3; possible D gene TRBD2, 5 bases. CDR1 is SSHAT, CDR2 FNYEAQ, per germline (reference sequence). This CDR3 contains 15 residues. CDR3 protein: CASSPGPGVADTQYF. The CDR3 nucleotides are TGTGCTAGCAGCCCCGGACCCGGGGTGGCAGATACGCAGTATTTT.

In this sample, this clonotype turned up a few times. The V call is TRBV4-1, the J call TRBJ2-7, with D perhaps matching TRBD1 (6 bases). The CDR3 has 15 amino acids. V lost 2 bases to trimming and J lost 0 bases, with 11 bases between them. Germline V gene data show CDR1 as MGHRA and CDR2 as YSYEKL. DNA of the CDR3: TGCGCCAGCAGCCAATGGACAGCTAACTCCTACGAGCAGTACTTC. This gives the protein CASSQWTANSYEQYF.

The V call is TRBV5-1, the J call TRBJ2-3; the D gene is possibly TRBD2 (5 bases). The CDR3 is 17 residues long. V was pared by 0 bases and J by 6 bases, with 20 bases between. Germline loops: CDR1 SGHRS, CDR2 YFSETQ. The CDR3 nucleotides are TGCGCCAGCAGCTTGGAATTGGTGTCCGGGGTGAGGGATACGCAGTATTTT. Protein sequence: CASSLELVSGVRDTQYF.

This clonotype was counted between two and nine times. This sequence joins TRBV10-3 and TRBJ2-5; D is possibly TRBD1 (6 bases). V was pared by 6 bases and J by 2 bases, with 16 bases between. Germline V gene sequence: CDR1 ENHRY, CDR2 SYGVKD. This CDR3 has 15 residues. CDR3 sequence (DNA): TGTGCCATCAGCGCCGCCGGGACATATCAAGAGACCCAGTACTTC. Protein: CAISAAGTYQETQYF.

The chain recombines TRBV4-1 with TRBJ2-5; TRBD1 agrees at 9 bases. The CDR3 length is 16 residues. Germline CDR1 and CDR2: MGHRA and YSYEKL. With V trimmed by 4 bases and J by 7 bases, 13 bases remained unmatched. CDR3 region: CASSPEDRGTFVTQYF. The DNA of the CDR3 is TGCGCCAGCAGCCCCGAGGACAGGGGTACATTTGTGACCCAGTACTTC.

This clonotype was observed a handful of times. The rearrangement joins TRBV11-2 to TRBJ2-2, with D possibly matching TRBD2 (6 bases). The CDR3 loop spans 16 amino acids. The V end lost 4 bases, the J end lost 4 bases, and 16 bases lay between the germline ends. Germline-derived CDR1 and CDR2 are SGHAT and FQNNGV. CDR3 bases: TGTGCCAGCAGCTCCCCCCACGCCGGGGGCACCGGGGAGCTGTTTTTT. It yields the protein CASSSPHAGGTGELFF.

This clonotype was seen a few times. The chain is built from TRBV13 and TRBJ2-4; 9 nucleotides agree with TRBD1. The CDR3 runs 16 residues. Germline V lookup: CDR1 PRHDT, CDR2 FYEKMQ (reference sequence). The V segment lost 5 bases and the J segment 3 bases; nucleotides outside the gene matches: 8. As DNA, the CDR3 is TGTGCCAGCAGCCGATCCGGGACAGGGCTCAAAAACATTCAGTACTTC. It codes for CASSRSGTGLKNIQYF.

The table lists this clonotype with a few counts. The chain joins TRBV4-1 to TRBJ2-7; the match to TRBD2 covers 11 bases. The CDR3 length is 18 residues. J gave up 4 bases and V 0 bases, and 11 bases lay outside the gene matches. From germline, CDR1 is MGHRA and CDR2 YSYEKL. The CDR3 sequence is CASSQDGLAGGKMYEQYF. The CDR3 DNA is TGCGCCAGCAGCCAAGATGGGCTAGCGGGAGGAAAGATGTACGAGCAGTACTTC.

This clonotype was observed many times. V is TRBV28 and J is TRBJ2-2, with 9 bases lining up with TRBD2. Germline loops: CDR1 MDHEN, CDR2 SYDVKM. V was pared by 3 bases and J by 6 bases, with 5 bases of the junction left unmatched. The CDR3 runs to 15 residues. The CDR3 reads CASSFWRGGPGELFF. The CDR3 nucleotides are TGTGCCAGCAGTTTTTGGCGGGGGGGTCCCGGGGAGCTGTTTTTT.

This clonotype has just a few counts. This chain joins TRBV19 and TRBJ1-2; no firm D call. The V gene's germline CDR1 is LNHDA and CDR2 SQIVND (reference sequence). CDR3 length: 14 amino acids. The V and J ends lost 3 bases and 0 bases respectively, with 8 bases between them. DNA of the CDR3: TGTGCCAGTAGTATCGGGGTCTCTAACTATGGCTACACCTTC. Encoded protein: CASSIGVSNYGYTF.

This clonotype was counted a few times. The chain is built from TRBV20-1 and TRBJ2-2; TRBD2 aligns across 9 bases. The ends lost 6 bases at V and 1 base at J; junction bases unmatched: 6. The CDR3 consists of 15 residues. The germline V gene has CDR1 DFQATT and CDR2 SNEGSKA (reference sequence). This CDR3 reads CSAMTSGGNTGELFF. Here the CDR3 DNA reads TGCAGTGCGATGACTAGCGGAGGGAACACCGGGGAGCTGTTTTTT.

This clonotype was counted between two and nine times. V and J are TRBV4-1 and TRBJ2-1, with D perhaps being TRBD1 or TRBD2 (5 bases each). V lost 0 bases and J lost 2, with 14 bases in between. The CDR3 has 17 residues. The germline CDR1 and CDR2 sequences are MGHRA and YSYEKL. The CDR3 reads CASSQEGERYPYNEQFF. In DNA, the CDR3 is TGCGCCAGCAGCCAAGAAGGGGAGCGATATCCCTACAATGAGCAGTTCTTC.

The sample holds many counts of this clonotype. The rearrangement links TRBV3-1 to TRBJ2-7; D tentatively fits TRBD1 or TRBD2 (5 bases each). This CDR3 contains 15 residues. Trimming removed 4 bases from V and 1 base from J, with 14 bases in between. Germline CDR1 is LGHDT and CDR2 is YNNKEL (reference sequence). In DNA form, the CDR3 reads TGTGCCAGCAGCCCGTTCGGGACGGATTCCTACGAGCAGTACTTC. This gives the protein CASSPFGTDSYEQYF.

This clonotype appeared many times. The V gene is TRBV3-1, the J gene TRBJ1-1; no firm D call. Trimming shortened V by 4 bases and J by 3 bases, and 21 bases separated the two germline ends. CDR3 size: 17 residues. From germline, CDR1 is LGHDT and CDR2 YNNKEL (reference sequence). CDR3 region: CASSLLAGPFEDTEAFF. The CDR3 nucleotides read TGTGCCAGCAGCCTTCTTGCGGGTCCGTTTGAGGACACTGAAGCTTTCTTT.

This clonotype was seen at least ten times. The chain is built from TRBV18 and TRBJ2-2; D remains ambiguous. Trimming took 2 bases from V and 0 from J, leaving 10 bases between them. Germline-derived CDR1 and CDR2 are KGHSH and LQKENI. CDR3 length equals 16 residues. CDR3 protein: CASSPFTVSNTGELFF. For the CDR3, the DNA is TGTGCCAGCTCACCATTTACTGTGTCGAACACCGGGGAGCTGTTTTTT.

The chain has TRBV10-3 and TRBJ1-2; maybe TRBD1 (6 bases). The CDR3 sequence is 13 residues long. Trimming shortened V by 5 bases and J by 4 bases, and 11 bases separated the two germline ends. CDR1 is ENHRY, CDR2 SYGVKD, per germline. DNA for the CDR3: TGTGCCATCAGTCCAGGGGAGGTCTATGGCTACACCTTC. Protein sequence: CAISPGEVYGYTF.